The rows below give T cell receptor beta chains drawn from one sample of a study of vaccination and CD4 T cells after COVID-19. TCRdb called the PCR reads again in MiXCR, with one record for every CDR3 protein. This repertoire shows 8,000 or so distinct CDR3 sequences, 20% to 25% found once; its top ten account for under 25%. No antigens are known for them. The source was CD4+ T cells from blood, cultured in vitro, collected after SARS-CoV-2 vaccination. The receptors shown here come from a human donor who had recovered from COVID-19. Each CDR3 is given with its conserved first and last residue. Each record gives: D gene, J gene, V gene, clone size, CDR3 protein, CDR3 DNA. D genes are given only for firm matches. Expanded clones are given a class, and other clones once, few, many or no size at all.

>.|TRBJ1-5|TRBV28|.
CASSWSLNQPQHF
TGTGCCAGCAGTTGGTCCCTCAATCAGCCCCAGCATTTT
>.|TRBJ1-2|TRBV19|.
CASSARTVKYYGYTF
TGTGCCAGTAGTGCCCGGACAGTCAAATACTATGGCTACACCTTC
>TRBD1|TRBJ2-5|TRBV7-9|medium-sized
CASSSRGPETQYF
TGTGCCAGCAGCTCCAGGGGGCCAGAGACCCAGTACTTC
>.|TRBJ2-3|TRBV5-4|.
CASSSPPGHPNTDTQYF
TGTGCCAGCAGCTCACCTCCTGGACACCCCAACACAGATACGCAGTATTTT
>.|TRBJ2-1|TRBV15|.
CATSREPDVRYNEQFF
TGTGCCACCAGCAGAGAACCGGACGTCCGCTACAATGAGCAGTTCTTC
>TRBD1|TRBJ1-2|TRBV6-1|.
CASSETTGGRGYTF
TGTGCCAGCAGTGAAACGACAGGGGGCCGGGGCTACACCTTC
>.|TRBJ1-2|TRBV10-3|.
CAINPDGTHYGYTF
TGTGCCATCAACCCGGACGGAACTCACTATGGCTACACCTTC
>TRBD2|TRBJ2-3|TRBV6-4|few
CASSDSASGGADTQYF
TGTGCCAGCAGTGATTCGGCTAGCGGGGGGGCAGATACGCAGTATTTT
>.|TRBJ1-1|TRBV7-9|few
CASSLMRGNTEAFF
TGTGCCAGCAGCTTAATGCGTGGGAACACTGAAGCTTTCTTT
>.|TRBJ2-3|TRBV6-1|few
CAKESEGAKGDTQYF
TGTGCCAAAGAGAGTGAAGGGGCCAAAGGAGATACGCAGTATTTT
>TRBD2|TRBJ2-5|TRBV5-4|few
CASSLARTSAETQYF
TGTGCCAGCAGCTTGGCCCGGACTAGCGCAGAGACCCAGTACTTC
>.|TRBJ2-5|TRBV4-1|medium-sized
CASSQARGRETQYF
TGCGCCAGCAGCCAAGCCCGAGGGAGGGAGACCCAGTACTTC
>TRBD1|TRBJ1-2|TRBV6-4|medium-sized
CASSEQGTYGYTF
TGTGCCAGCAGTGAACAGGGGACCTATGGCTACACCTTC
>.|TRBJ1-6|TRBV20-1|few
CSVLLSSYNSPLHF
TGCAGTGTACTCTTGAGCTCCTATAATTCACCCCTCCACTTT
>TRBD1|TRBJ1-5|TRBV7-2|medium-sized
CASSWDRGNQPQHF
TGTGCCAGCAGCTGGGACAGGGGCAATCAGCCCCAGCATTTT
>.|TRBJ2-5|TRBV7-2|medium-sized
CASSSTGWDETQYF
TGTGCCAGCAGCTCCACAGGTTGGGATGAGACCCAGTACTTC
>.|TRBJ1-2|TRBV19|.
CASSIEQSFNYGYTF
TGTGCCAGTAGTATTGAGCAGAGCTTTAACTATGGCTACACCTTC
>.|TRBJ1-5|TRBV7-8|few
CASSLELSNQPQHF
TGTGCCAGCAGCTTAGAACTTAGCAATCAGCCCCAGCATTTT
>.|TRBJ1-6|TRBV5-1|.
CASSPVAGKDSPLHF
TGCGCCAGCAGCCCGGTCGCAGGGAAGGATTCACCCCTCCACTTT
>.|TRBJ2-1|TRBV6-1|.
CASSYTSPPYNEQFF
TGTGCCAGCAGCTATACGTCTCCCCCCTACAATGAGCAGTTCTTC
>.|TRBJ2-3|TRBV7-6|.
CASSFGLTQSDTQYF
TGTGCCAGCAGCTTCGGACTGACGCAGTCAGATACGCAGTATTTT
>TRBD1|TRBJ1-3|TRBV7-2|.
CASSLETGSGNTIYF
TGTGCCAGCAGCCTGGAGACAGGGTCTGGAAACACCATATATTTT
>.|TRBJ2-1|TRBV6-2/TRBV6-3|few
CASRPMGINEQFF
TGTGCCAGCAGGCCCATGGGGATCAATGAGCAGTTCTTC
>.|TRBJ2-2|TRBV20-1|medium-sized
CSARGAADTGELFF
TGCAGTGCTAGAGGGGCCGCCGACACCGGGGAGCTGTTTTTT
>.|TRBJ1-3|TRBV7-9|.
CASSGSGNTIYF
TGTGCCAGCAGCGGGTCTGGAAACACCATATATTTT
>TRBD2|TRBJ2-7|TRBV20-1|medium-sized
CSATGLAGTYEQYF
TGCAGTGCTACCGGACTAGCGGGAACCTACGAGCAGTACTTC
>TRBD2|TRBJ2-7|TRBV19|few
CASSRRLAADYEQYF
TGTGCCAGTAGTAGGCGACTAGCGGCGGACTACGAGCAGTACTTC
>.|TRBJ1-5|TRBV28|few
CASSRTDPSNQPQHF
TGTGCCAGCAGTCGGACCGATCCTAGCAATCAGCCCCAGCATTTT
>TRBD2|TRBJ2-7|TRBV6-1|large
CASSPTLSGGAYEQYF
TGTGCCAGCAGTCCGACTCTTAGCGGGGGGGCCTACGAGCAGTACTTC
>.|TRBJ2-7|TRBV7-2|medium-sized
CASSLRSGGVSASYEQYF
TGTGCCAGCAGCTTAAGGTCCGGGGGAGTGTCCGCATCCTACGAGCAGTACTTC
>.|TRBJ2-7|TRBV28|.
CASRAGDLSYEQYF
TGTGCCAGCAGGGCAGGGGACCTCTCCTACGAGCAGTACTTC
>.|TRBJ2-1|TRBV28|few
CAGALGGAVNEQFF
TGTGCCGGGGCCCTAGGGGGGGCCGTCAATGAGCAGTTCTTC
>.|TRBJ2-7|TRBV27|medium-sized
CAQDLTSKGDEQYF
TGTGCCCAGGACCTCACTAGCAAAGGGGATGAGCAGTACTTC
>TRBD2|TRBJ2-5|TRBV7-2|medium-sized
CASSLTGLAGGRAQYF
TGTGCCAGCAGCTTAACGGGACTAGCGGGAGGGCGGGCCCAGTACTTC
>TRBD2|TRBJ2-5|TRBV6-1|medium-sized
CASTGLAGGQETQYF
TGTGCCAGCACCGGACTAGCGGGGGGCCAAGAGACCCAGTACTTC
>.|TRBJ1-5|TRBV7-8|medium-sized
CASKKGSNQPQHF
TGTGCCAGCAAGAAGGGTAGCAATCAGCCCCAGCATTTT